The 14 T cell receptor beta chains in this list originate from one sample, sequenced in a study of cytomegalovirus exposure and HLA in healthy donors. Researchers ran the PCR with 60 Vbeta and 13 Jbeta primers. TCRdb's copy holds only in-frame clones and misses some; the assay was immunoSEQ multiplex PCR. The sample consists of 150,000 or so clones, 70% of them appearing once. The sequenced sample was PBMCs. The source of these receptors is a woman aged 55 to 70 in good health and CMV-seropositive.

In its sample, this clone was seen once. The chain uses TRBV6-1 and TRBJ1-2, with 8 bases fitting TRBD1. The CDR3 runs 13 residues. CDR1 MNHNS and CDR2 SASEGT come from the germline V gene. V dropped 11 bases and J dropped 5; count of bases not matched to a gene: 10. The CDR3 sequence: CAVHRGVGYGYTF. The CDR3 region has the DNA TGTGCCGTTCACAGGGGGGTCGGTTATGGCTACACCTTC.

This chain joins TRBV19 and TRBJ2-7, with 12 nucleotides matching TRBD2. CDR1 is LNHDA, CDR2 SQIVND, per germline (reference sequence). This CDR3 contains 15 residues. With 5 bases clipped from V and 2 bases from J, the junction kept 4 bases outside the gene matches. CDR3 residues: CASSRLAGDPYEQYF. CDR3 DNA sequence: TGTGCCAGTAGTCGACTAGCGGGAGATCCCTACGAGCAGTACTTC.

This CDR3 reads CASRPGQGGEKLFF. CDR3 in DNA: TGTGCCAGCAGGCCGGGACAGGGTGGTGAAAAACTGTTTTTT. The chain uses TRBV27 and TRBJ1-4; 9 nucleotides align to TRBD1. The junction had 6 bases not matched to a gene; V was cut back by 6 bases and J by 7 bases. The CDR3 has 14 residues. The germline gives CDR1 MNHEY, CDR2 SMNVEV (reference sequence).

The chain links TRBV30 to TRBJ2-5, with 8 nucleotides matching TRBD2. J gave up 9 bases and V 8 bases, and 14 bases lay outside the gene matches. Germline V gene data show CDR1 as GTSNPN and CDR2 as SVGIG (reference sequence). CDR3 size: 13 residues. The CDR3 loop reads CARAQKPGGAQYF. CDR3 DNA sequence: TGTGCCCGTGCGCAGAAACCGGGAGGGGCCCAGTACTTC.

The rearrangement uses TRBV4-2 and TRBJ1-3, with D unclear. Germline CDR1 LGHNA, CDR2 YNFKEQ. The CDR3 extends over 16 amino acids. V was trimmed by 3 bases and J by 0 bases, leaving 12 bases between them. The chain's CDR3 is CASSQSRLISGNTIYF. CDR3 in DNA: TGTGCCAGCAGCCAGAGCAGGCTGATCTCTGGAAACACCATATATTTT.

J is TRBJ2-1 and V is TRBV6-1; D possibly corresponds to TRBD1 (6 bases). Germline V gene lookup returns CDR1 MNHNS and CDR2 SASEGT. V was pared by 6 bases and J by 5 bases, with 17 bases between. CDR3 length: 15 amino acids. The CDR3 loop is CASRFEGVGDNEQFF. The CDR3 nucleotides read TGTGCCAGCAGATTCGAGGGGGTGGGAGACAATGAGCAGTTCTTC.

V usage is TRBV27 and J usage is TRBJ2-7; 9 nucleotides match TRBD2. CDR3 size: 19 residues. Trimming removed 5 bases from V and 0 bases from J; junction bases left unmatched: 17. CDR1 and CDR2 from the germline V gene are MNHEY and SMNVEV (reference sequence). The CDR3 DNA follows: TGTGCCAGCAGTCTATATCCGGTAAGGCGGGAGGGGGACTCCTACGAGCAGTACTTC. The encoded protein is CASSLYPVRREGDSYEQYF.

The rearrangement joins TRBV7-9 to TRBJ2-5; a possible D gene is TRBD2 (5 bases). The CDR3 length is 13 residues. The V end was cut by 5 bases, the J end by 3 bases, with 10 bases between. CDR1 SEHNR and CDR2 FQNEAQ come from the germline V gene (reference sequence). CDR3 region: CASSRLAKETQYF. The CDR3 DNA reads TGTGCCAGCAGCCGTCTAGCTAAAGAGACCCAGTACTTC.

V and J are TRBV28 and TRBJ1-2; TRBD1 matches 9 bases. Germline V gives CDR1 MDHEN, CDR2 SYDVKM. The CDR3 consists of 16 residues. V lost 10 bases and J lost 4; bases outside the gene matches: 16. The CDR3: CATPSDRGVDSYGYTF. Here the CDR3 DNA reads TGTGCCACCCCTTCCGACAGGGGGGTGGATTCCTATGGCTACACCTTC.

This CDR3 reads CASSLQGSGYTF. As DNA, the CDR3 is TGTGCCAGCAGTCTACAGGGTTCTGGCTACACCTTC. V and J are TRBV6-1 and TRBJ1-2; possible D gene TRBD1, 6 bases. CDR3 length: 12 amino acids. Germline V gene lookup returns CDR1 MNHNS and CDR2 SASEGT. With 5 bases removed from V and 7 bases from J, the gap between germline ends came to 11 bases.

This clone has just a few counts. The chain's CDR3 is CASSLAGGPTGELFF. In DNA, the CDR3 is TGTGCCAGCAGTTTGGCGGGAGGACCCACCGGGGAGCTGTTTTTT. The V call is TRBV27, the J call TRBJ2-2, with TRBD2 matching 8 bases. The J segment lost 4 bases and the V segment lost 3 bases, leaving 4 bases of the junction unmatched. The CDR3 contains 15 residues. In germline, CDR1 is MNHEY, CDR2 SMNVEV (reference sequence).

This chain uses TRBV28 with TRBJ2-5; TRBD1 is a possible D gene (7 bases). The CDR3 is 14 amino acids. Per germline, CDR1 MDHEN and CDR2 SYDVKM. V lost 5 bases, J lost 2 bases, and 12 bases lay in between. CDR3 in DNA: TGTGCCAGCAGTCGGAGGGACAGACAAGAGACCCAGTACTTC. This codes for CASSRRDRQETQYF. The full variable domain, its missing parts supplied by reference TRBV28 and TRBJ2-5, is DVKVTQSSRYLVKRTGEKVFLECVQDMDHENMFWYRQDPGLGLRLIYFSYDVKMKEKGDIPEGYSVSREKKERFSLILESASTNQTSMYLCASSRRDRQETQYFGPGTRLLVL.

The chain employs TRBV10-3 and TRBJ2-3, with TRBD1 identical over 7 bases. J lost 4 bases, V lost 6 bases, and 7 bases had no gene match. CDR3 length equals 14 residues. Germline V gene sequence: CDR1 ENHRY, CDR2 SYGVKD. DNA of the CDR3: TGTGCCATCAGGGTACAGGGGCGCGCAGATACGCAGTATTTT. This sequence encodes CAIRVQGRADTQYF.

The chain links TRBV5-1 to TRBJ1-3; D is uncertain. The V end was cut by 5 bases, the J end by 2 bases, with 11 bases between. Germline-derived CDR1 and CDR2 are SGHRS and YFSETQ. CDR3 length: 14 amino acids. CDR3 DNA sequence: TGCGCCAGCAGAGATGAACTTGCTGGAAACACCATATATTTT. Residues: CASRDELAGNTIYF.